The sequence of this T cell receptor beta chain was determined in a study of blood T cell repertoires in COVID-19. Sequencing used immunoSEQ multiplex PCR; TCRdb keeps in-frame clones, though not all of them. The sample holds approximately 60,000 clones, more than 60% seen once. CDR3 length equals 13 residues. Trimming cost V 2 bases and J 2 bases, with 4 bases left between them. Germline-derived CDR1 and CDR2 are LGHNA and YSLEER. This clone has just one count. The sequencing input was peripheral blood. The sequence was collected from a human donor in a cohort sampled during active COVID-19. The gene calls are TRBV4-3 and TRBJ2-1, with no clear D. CDR3 protein: CASSQRAYNEQFF. The DNA of the CDR3 is TGCGCCAGCAGCCAACGAGCCTACAATGAGCAGTTCTTC.